These 31 T cell receptor beta chains were all obtained from the same sample, sequenced in a study of OX40 agonist ivuxolimab in advanced cancers. Some clones are missing from TCRdb's copy, which holds only in-frame ones; the method was immunoSEQ multiplex PCR. The data contain approximately 40,000 clones, approximately 80% of them seen just once; the ten biggest clones take up roughly a tenth. The sample here was CD4+ or CD8+ T cells sorted from blood, taken in a trial of the OX40 agonist ivuxolimab. The receptors were gathered from an adult with an advanced solid tumor such as melanoma, head and neck, liver or kidney cancer.

The chain is built from TRBV5-1 and TRBJ1-1, with 9 bases aligning to TRBD1. Germline-derived CDR1 and CDR2 are SGHRS and YFSETQ. Trimming took 3 bases from V and 5 from J; bases not matched to a gene: 8. The CDR3 runs to 15 residues. The CDR3 sequence: CASSSTGGWETEAFF. The CDR3 DNA sequence: TGCGCCAGCAGCTCCACAGGGGGCTGGGAGACTGAAGCTTTCTTT.

By share, this clone counts as medium-sized. CDR3 nucleotide sequence: TGTGCCAGCAGCCAAGGAGCAGTCGGCGAGCAGTACTTC. The encoded protein is CASSQGAVGEQYF. The rearrangement links TRBV14 to TRBJ2-7; no clear D. Germline assignment: CDR1 SGHDN and CDR2 FVKESK. This CDR3 contains 13 residues. V was trimmed by 1 base and J by 6 bases, leaving 10 bases between them. The full variable domain, its missing parts supplied by reference TRBV14 and TRBJ2-7, is EAGVTQFPSHSVIEKGQTVTLRCDPISGHDNLYWYRRVMGKEIKFLLHFVKESKQDESGMPNNRFLAERTGGTYSTLKVQPAELEDSGVYFCASSQGAVGEQYFGPGTRLTVT.

The chain is built from TRBV7-2 and TRBJ2-7, with D perhaps given as TRBD1 or TRBD2 (5 bases each). Deletions cut 2 bases from V and 2 bases from J, with 13 bases between. From germline, CDR1 is SGHTA and CDR2 FQGNSA. CDR3 size: 15 residues. CDR3 DNA sequence: TGTGCCAGCAGCTTAAGTGCAAGGGGACCCTACGAGCAGTACTTC. This encodes CASSLSARGPYEQYF.

The chain is built from TRBV21-1 and TRBJ1-2; the table's TRBD1 call for D was not verified on the DNA. TRBV21-1 is listed as a pseudogene. The length of the CDR3 is 15 residues. CDR3 sequence reads: CASSKEGRGRGGYTF. CDR3 nucleotide sequence: TGTGCCAGCAGCAAAGAAGGCAGGGGGCGCGGAGGCTACACCTTC.

V gene TRBV28 combines with J gene TRBJ2-3; 10 bases are a match to TRBD2. Trimming at V came to 6 bases and at J to 1 base, leaving 4 bases not matched to a gene. This CDR3 has 15 residues. Germline V lookup: CDR1 MDHEN, CDR2 SYDVKM. DNA of the CDR3: TGTGCCAGCAGCCCAGCGGGAGGGGGCACAGATACGCAGTATTTT. Amino acid sequence: CASSPAGGGTDTQYF.

The rearrangement uses TRBV7-9 and TRBJ1-6; perhaps TRBD1 as D (5 bases). The ends were cut back, 5 bases at V and 10 bases at J, with 15 bases in the middle. Germline loops: CDR1 SEHNR, CDR2 FQNEAQ (reference sequence). The CDR3 covers 14 residues. CDR3 nucleotides: TGTGCCAGCAGCCAGTTTGGGTGGGACTCACCCCTCCACTTT. Its protein is CASSQFGWDSPLHF.

The chain joins TRBV6-5 to TRBJ1-1; 7 bases are a match to TRBD1. Germline CDR1 reads MNHEY; CDR2 reads SVGAGI. J was trimmed by 0 bases and V by 7 bases; bases with no gene match: 5. CDR3 length: 14 amino acids. CDR3 in amino acids: CASTKQGMNTEAFF. Here the CDR3 DNA reads TGTGCCAGCACTAAACAGGGGATGAACACTGAAGCTTTCTTT.

The chain joins TRBV18 to TRBJ2-3; TRBD2 aligns across 8 bases. CDR3 length: 15 residues. The trim removed 3 bases at V and 8 bases at J, leaving 10 bases unmatched. Germline V CDR1 and CDR2: KGHSH, LQKENI. In DNA form, the CDR3 reads TGTGCCAGCTCACCGGCTGCGGGAGGCTCGGGTACGCAGTATTTT. Its translation is CASSPAAGGSGTQYF. Supplemented by reference TRBV18 and TRBJ2-3, the full variable domain reads NAGVMQNPRHLVRRRGQEARLRCSPMKGHSHVYWYRQLPEEGLKFMVYLQKENIIDESGMPKERFSAEFPKEGPSILRIQQVVRGDSAAYFCASSPAAGGSGTQYFGPGTRLTVL.

The J gene is TRBJ1-1, the V gene TRBV5-1; 7 nucleotides match TRBD1. With 3 bases clipped from V and 2 bases from J, the junction kept 7 bases outside the gene matches. CDR1 is SGHRS and CDR2 is YFSETQ in the germline V gene. This CDR3 is built from 15 residues. The CDR3: CASSSTGTVNTEAFF. CDR3 sequence (DNA): TGCGCCAGCAGCTCAACCGGGACAGTAAACACTGAAGCTTTCTTT.

The chain joins TRBV30 to TRBJ2-3; D might be TRBD2 (6 bases). The V gene's germline CDR1 is GTSNPN and CDR2 SVGIG (reference sequence). The V gene lost 0 bases and the J gene lost 2 bases, with 15 bases spanning the gap. The CDR3 spans 16 residues. The CDR3: CAWSVSGALLTDTQYF. CDR3 bases: TGTGCCTGGAGTGTATCGGGAGCGCTACTCACAGATACGCAGTATTTT.

This clone was detected a few times. CDR3 nucleotides: TGTGCCAGCGGCACCCGGGGAGGAGGTCCGAGGGGCTACACCTTC. Amino acids: CASGTRGGGPRGYTF. V usage is TRBV27 and J usage is TRBJ1-2; D is ambiguous. V lost 8 bases to trimming and J lost 8 bases, with 24 bases between them. CDR3 length: 15 residues. CDR1 MNHEY and CDR2 SMNVEV come from the germline V gene (reference sequence).

The gene calls are TRBV29-1 and TRBJ2-7; maybe TRBD1 (6 bases). The V and J ends lost 7 bases and 5 bases respectively, with 15 bases between them. Germline V gene data show CDR1 as SQVTM and CDR2 as ANQGSEA. This CDR3 comprises 12 residues. The CDR3 protein is CSAIATGNEQYF. The CDR3 nucleotides are TGCAGCGCCATAGCTACAGGGAACGAGCAGTACTTC.

The rearrangement joins TRBV10-1 to TRBJ2-2, with D possibly matching TRBD1 (6 bases). There are 15 residues in the CDR3. Germline loops: CDR1 WNHNN, CDR2 SYGVQD (reference sequence). The V gene lost 8 bases and the J gene lost 0 bases, with 13 bases spanning the gap. CDR3 in DNA: TGCGCCAGCGGATCCGGGACAACGAACACCGGGGAGCTGTTTTTT. Its translation is CASGSGTTNTGELFF.

This clone was detected only a few times. DNA of the CDR3: TGTGCCAGCAGCTTAGTTGCAGGGAGCACCGGGGAGCTGTTTTTT. This gives the protein CASSLVAGSTGELFF. The rearrangement uses TRBV7-8 and TRBJ2-2; tentatively, D is TRBD1 or TRBD2 (5 bases each). V was clipped by 1 base and J by 4 bases, with 10 bases between them. The CDR3 is made up of 15 amino acids. The germline gives CDR1 SGHVS, CDR2 FQNEAQ.

The chain links TRBV29-1 to TRBJ2-1; TRBD2 matches at 10 bases. Germline values: CDR1 SQVTM, CDR2 ANQGSEA. Germline trimming cut 7 bases from V and 5 bases from J; bases unmatched to any gene: 5. The CDR3 contains 13 residues. As DNA, the CDR3 is TGCAGCGCTCGGACTAGCGGCAACAATGAGCAGTTCTTC. As protein: CSARTSGNNEQFF.

The rearrangement links TRBV6-5 to TRBJ1-1, with D unclear. V gave up 4 bases and J gave up 7 bases, with 13 bases separating them. The CDR3 covers 13 residues. Germline-derived CDR1 and CDR2 are MNHEY and SVGAGI. The DNA of the CDR3 is TGTGCCAGCAGTTCCCGGGCCCCCATTGAAGCTTTCTTT. This gives the protein CASSSRAPIEAFF.

This clone came up once. The V and J genes are TRBV7-6 and TRBJ2-5; maybe TRBD1 (6 bases). The germline V gene encodes CDR1 SGHVS and CDR2 FNYEAQ. Trimming took 8 bases from V and 11 from J, leaving 27 bases between them. The CDR3 consists of 15 residues. CDR3 in DNA: TGTGCCAGCGGGGGCGGGTGGACCTCCAGTGAGGAGCAGTACTTC. It translates to CASGGGWTSSEEQYF.

This clone was recorded a few times. The chain employs TRBV7-2 and TRBJ1-5; 11 bases are a match to TRBD1. The V gene's germline CDR1 is SGHTA and CDR2 FQGNSA. Losses at the gene ends were 5 bases for V and 1 base for J; bases not matched to a gene: 4. This CDR3 is built from 16 residues. The CDR3 is CASSPWTGGSNQPQHF. CDR3 DNA: TGTGCCAGCAGCCCCTGGACAGGGGGCAGCAATCAGCCCCAGCATTTT. The variable domain in full, completed from reference TRBV7-2 and TRBJ1-5, reads GAGVSQSPSNKVTEKGKDVELRCDPISGHTALYWYRQSLGQGLEFLIYFQGNSAPDKSGLPSDRFSAERTGGSVSTLTIQRTQQEDSAVYLCASSPWTGGSNQPQHFGDGTRLSIL.

J is TRBJ2-2 and V is TRBV27, with D possibly TRBD2 on 5 matching bases. CDR1 and CDR2 (germline): MNHEY, SMNVEV (reference sequence). V gave up 6 bases and J gave up 6 bases, with 11 bases separating them. The CDR3 has 13 residues. The CDR3 sequence is CASRVAGPGELFF. The CDR3 DNA reads TGTGCCAGCAGGGTTGCGGGTCCCGGGGAGCTGTTTTTT.

The DNA for the CDR3 is TGTGCCAGCAGCTTTTCCACCCATGGCTACACCTTC. Residues: CASSFSTHGYTF. J is TRBJ1-2 and V is TRBV11-2; D unresolved. CDR3 length: 12 amino acids. The V end was cut by 3 bases, the J end by 6 bases, with 8 bases between. Germline assignment: CDR1 SGHAT and CDR2 FQNNGV.

This clone is medium-sized (0.01 to 0.1%) within its sample. V and J are TRBV2 and TRBJ2-3; a possible D gene is TRBD1 (6 bases). V shed 10 bases and J shed 5 bases, with 10 bases lying between them. Germline CDR1 SNHLY, CDR2 FYNNEI. The CDR3 is 11 residues long. CDR3 residues: CAKEGVDTQYF. The CDR3 DNA is TGTGCCAAAGAGGGGGTAGATACGCAGTATTTT.

V gene TRBV28 combines with J gene TRBJ2-2; weak D call: TRBD2 (5 bases). The germline V and J ends were trimmed by 1 base and 6 bases, with 12 bases remaining between them. Germline lookup yields CDR1 MDHEN and CDR2 SYDVKM. The CDR3 totals 15 residues. The CDR3 DNA is TGTGCCAGCAGTTTATTACGGGAAAGGGCCGGGGAGCTGTTTTTT. Translating gives CASSLLRERAGELFF.

The chain couples TRBV7-2 to TRBJ1-2; TRBD1 matches at 10 bases. This CDR3 is built from 17 residues. Germline V gene sequence: CDR1 SGHTA, CDR2 FQGNSA. Trimming at V came to 0 bases and at J to 8 bases, leaving 12 bases not matched to a gene. The CDR3 reads CASSLARDRGTSTGYTF. The CDR3 nucleotides read TGTGCCAGCAGCTTAGCTCGGGACAGGGGTACCTCCACCGGCTACACCTTC.

The chain is built from TRBV5-1 and TRBJ2-3; 7 nucleotides agree with TRBD1. The germline V gene has CDR1 SGHRS and CDR2 YFSETQ. CDR3 length: 14 residues. The junction had 4 bases not matched to a gene; V was cut back by 4 bases and J by 2 bases. CDR3 coding DNA: TGCGCCAGCAGCCTAGGACAGGTCACAGATACGCAGTATTTT. This gives the protein CASSLGQVTDTQYF.

The genes are TRBV9 and TRBJ2-1, with 10 bases lining up with TRBD2. The CDR3 spans 15 residues. The germline CDR1 and CDR2 sequences are SGDLS and YYNGEE. V gave up 4 bases and J gave up 4 bases; unmatched junction bases: 5. Here the CDR3 reads CASSRLAGEYNEQFF. For the CDR3, the DNA is TGTGCCAGCAGCAGGCTAGCGGGAGAGTACAATGAGCAGTTCTTC.

This clone has only a few counts. The rearrangement links TRBV21-1 to TRBJ2-7; TRBD1, the table's D call, was not compared with the DNA. TRBV21-1 is a pseudogene segment. This CDR3 comprises 13 residues. The CDR3 nucleotides read TGTGCCAGCCTGCCGGGACACATCTACGAGCAGTACTTC. This gives the protein CASLPGHIYEQYF.

The V and J genes are TRBV29-1 and TRBJ2-7; D is possibly TRBD2 (6 bases). The CDR3 consists of 14 residues. The germline gives CDR1 SQVTM, CDR2 ANQGSEA. Trimming shortened V by 4 bases and J by 1 base, and 14 bases separated the two germline ends. The CDR3 is CSVVRASGSYEQYF. CDR3 sequence (DNA): TGCAGCGTTGTGAGGGCCAGCGGGTCCTACGAGCAGTACTTC.

This chain links TRBV30 with TRBJ1-5; 10 bases match TRBD1. Germline V gene lookup returns CDR1 GTSNPN and CDR2 SVGIG (reference sequence). V trimming: 5 bases; J trimming: 2 bases; junction bases outside the gene matches: 6. CDR3 length: 15 amino acids. The CDR3 nucleotides read TGTGCCTGGCGACAGGGGGCGCCGGGCAATCAGCCCCAGCATTTT. Its protein is CAWRQGAPGNQPQHF.

The gene calls are TRBV15 and TRBJ2-5; no definite D call. TRBJ2-7 explains the end of the DNA better; the J call may be wrong. This CDR3 is built from 12 residues. Germline V gene lookup returns CDR1 LNHNV and CDR2 YYDKDF (reference sequence). Here the CDR3 reads CATSRDKYEQYF. Written as DNA, the CDR3 is TGTGCCACCAGCAGAGACAAGTACGAGCAGTACTTC.

The count of this clone is one. The V gene is TRBV28, the J gene TRBJ1-2; D perhaps matches TRBD1 (6 bases). The CDR3 extends over 14 amino acids. V shed 3 bases and J shed 8 bases, with 16 bases lying between them. Germline V gene lookup returns CDR1 MDHEN and CDR2 SYDVKM. The CDR3 loop is CASSFPGAFEGYTF. The CDR3 bases are TGTGCCAGCAGTTTCCCAGGGGCCTTTGAAGGCTACACCTTC.

V and J are TRBV5-6 and TRBJ1-6, with D perhaps TRBD1 (6 bases). V dropped 4 bases and J dropped 10 bases, with 12 bases sitting between them. Germline CDR1 reads SGHDT; CDR2 reads YYEEEE. CDR3 length: 13 amino acids. The CDR3 nucleotides are TGTGCCAGCAGCCTGGACAGTCGCTCACCCCTCCACTTT. The encoded protein is CASSLDSRSPLHF. Filled out from reference TRBV5-6 and TRBJ1-6, the complete variable domain reads DAGVTQSPTHLIKTRGQQVTLRCSPKSGHDTVSWYQQALGQGPQFIFQYYEEEERQRGNFPDRFSGHQFPNYSSELNVNALLLGDSALYLCASSLDSRSPLHFGNGTRLTVT.